Presented here are 31 T cell receptor beta chains from one specimen sequenced in a study of beta chain features in type 1 diabetes. Study results and limitations: Shortening that was moderate but significant affected the TCRB CDR3s of Type 1 diabetes patients in all four CD4+ subsets.

Expressed TCRB transcripts got sequenced, as all isolated RNA was reverse transcribed. Assay: immunoSEQ multiplex PCR; the TCRdb copy retains only in-frame clones and omits some. The sample records 150,000 to 200,000 clones, approximately 9.1% being singletons. No cognate antigen is known for these TCRs. The specimen was central memory CD4+ T cells from blood. The origin of the receptors is a woman in her 30s with type 1 diabetes.

The chain has TRBV30 and TRBJ1-5; D is ambiguous. Trimming took off 2 bases at V and 2 bases at J, with 13 bases between the two ends. CDR3 length equals 15 residues. Germline V gene lookup returns CDR1 GTSNPN and CDR2 SVGIG (reference sequence). CDR3 DNA sequence: TGTGCCTGGAGTTCCGACGATGAGGGCAATCAGCCCCAGCATTTT. Amino acids: CAWSSDDEGNQPQHF.

The rearrangement uses TRBV11-2 and TRBJ2-5, with D maybe TRBD1 (5 bases). Germline V CDR1 and CDR2: SGHAT, FQNNGV. V was clipped by 6 bases and J by 4 bases, with 9 bases between them. This CDR3 has 12 amino acids. The CDR3 sequence: CASRLQGETQYF. CDR3 sequence (DNA): TGTGCCAGCAGACTTCAGGGAGAGACCCAGTACTTC. Filled out from reference TRBV11-2 and TRBJ2-5, the complete variable domain reads EAGVAQSPRYKIIEKRQSVAFWCNPISGHATLYWYQQILGQGPKLLIQFQNNGVVDDSQLPKDRFSAERLKGVDSTLKIQPAKLEDSAVYLCASRLQGETQYFGPGTRLLVL.

In its sample, this clone was seen a few times. V usage is TRBV7-4 and J usage is TRBJ2-2; 11 positions match TRBD1. V gave up 4 bases and J gave up 7 bases; unmatched junction bases: 5. Germline CDR1 and CDR2: SGHVT and SQSDAQ. There are 15 residues in the CDR3. In DNA, the CDR3 is TGTGCCAGCAGCTGGACAGGGGGCACTGGCGGGGAGCTGTTTTTT. This codes for CASSWTGGTGGELFF.

The V call is TRBV6-1, the J call TRBJ2-5, with 8 bases fitting TRBD1. There are 14 residues in the CDR3. Germline V gene data show CDR1 as MNHNS and CDR2 as SASEGT. V gave up 5 bases and J gave up 4 bases; unmatched junction bases: 6. Here the CDR3 DNA reads TGTGCCAGCAGTCCAGGGGGCTCTGCAGAGACCCAGTACTTC. Protein sequence: CASSPGGSAETQYF.

This clone was observed a handful of times. The chain employs TRBV6-1 and TRBJ2-7, with 8 positions matching TRBD1. V lost 3 bases to trimming and J lost 4 bases; unmatched junction nucleotides: 8. Germline CDR1 reads MNHNS; CDR2 reads SASEGT. This CDR3 comprises 15 residues. CDR3 sequence: CASSEGRGRLYEQYF. The CDR3 DNA follows: TGTGCCAGCAGTGAGGGCAGGGGGCGCTTGTACGAGCAGTACTTC.

In its sample, this clone was seen a few times. This chain uses TRBV27 with TRBJ2-5, with TRBD2 matching 8 bases. The ends lost 2 bases at V and 5 bases at J; junction bases unmatched: 4. The germline gives CDR1 MNHEY, CDR2 SMNVEV (reference sequence). The CDR3 is 14 amino acids. The CDR3 region has the DNA TGTGCCAGCAGTTTAGCGGGAGGTGCGGAGACCCAGTACTTC. Translation: CASSLAGGAETQYF.

This chain links TRBV5-4 with TRBJ2-2; D is perhaps TRBD2 (5 bases). This CDR3 comprises 14 residues. V dropped 4 bases and J dropped 3 bases, with 10 bases sitting between them. Germline assignment: CDR1 SGHNT and CDR2 YYREEE (reference sequence). Written as DNA, the CDR3 is TGTGCCAGCAGCCCCACTAGATACACCGGGGAGCTGTTTTTT. Its protein is CASSPTRYTGELFF.

This clone was recorded a few times. The chain carries TRBV18 and TRBJ1-1; 7 bases are shared with TRBD1. This CDR3 has 14 amino acids. CDR1 KGHSH and CDR2 LQKENI come from the germline V gene. V was pared by 5 bases and J by 3 bases, with 6 bases of the junction left unmatched. The CDR3 coding sequence is TGTGCCAGCTCAGAAAGACAGGGTTACACTGAAGCTTTCTTT. Amino acids: CASSERQGYTEAFF.

The CDR3 region has the DNA TGTGCCAGCAGCTTTGGGCAGGGTGGCGAGCAGTACTTC. This codes for CASSFGQGGEQYF. The V gene is TRBV7-8, the J gene TRBJ2-7, with a weak D call TRBD1 (5 bases). Germline V gene lookup returns CDR1 SGHVS and CDR2 FQNEAQ. V was clipped by 3 bases and J by 6 bases, with 12 bases between them. The CDR3 has 13 amino acids.

The chain combines TRBV18 with TRBJ2-2, with TRBD1 matching 8 bases. Germline CDR1 is KGHSH and CDR2 is LQKENI. This CDR3 contains 15 residues. Trimming cost V 3 bases and J 7 bases; bases outside gene matches: 7. For the CDR3, the DNA is TGTGCCAGCTCACCGGACAGGGATTATGGCGGGGAGCTGTTTTTT. It codes for CASSPDRDYGGELFF.

CDR3 protein: CATSRSPGTGWGNYGYTF. The CDR3 nucleotides are TGTGCCACCAGCAGAAGTCCCGGGACAGGGTGGGGGAACTATGGCTACACCTTC. The chain couples TRBV15 to TRBJ1-2; 9 bases fit TRBD1. This CDR3 comprises 18 residues. Germline V gives CDR1 LNHNV, CDR2 YYDKDF (reference sequence). J lost 2 bases, V lost 2 bases, and 12 bases had no gene match.

The chain uses TRBV7-9 and TRBJ2-7, with TRBD1 matching 9 bases. CDR1 is SEHNR, CDR2 FQNEAQ, per germline (reference sequence). Losses at the gene ends were 1 base for V and 3 bases for J; bases not matched to a gene: 1. The CDR3 extends over 14 amino acids. The CDR3 sequence: CASSLGQGVYEQYF. For the CDR3, the DNA is TGTGCCAGCAGCTTAGGACAGGGGGTCTACGAGCAGTACTTC.

The gene calls are TRBV29-1 and TRBJ2-7, with 7 nucleotides matching TRBD2. In germline, CDR1 is SQVTM, CDR2 ANQGSEA. CDR3 length: 14 residues. Trimming cost V 5 bases and J 2 bases; bases outside gene matches: 9. The CDR3 nucleotides read TGCAGCGTTCGGTCTCAGGCGGGGGCCTACGAGCAGTACTTC. Translating gives CSVRSQAGAYEQYF.

In this sample, this clone turned up many times. The genes are TRBV29-1 and TRBJ2-3, with a tentative D call TRBD2 (6 bases). Germline CDR1 reads SQVTM; CDR2 reads ANQGSEA. CDR3 length: 15 residues. Trimming shortened V by 4 bases and J by 2 bases, and 16 bases separated the two germline ends. The CDR3 DNA follows: TGCAGCGTTGGCGGGATCAGGGAGGCCACAGATACGCAGTATTTT. Amino acid sequence: CSVGGIREATDTQYF.

In its sample, this clone was seen a few times. CDR3 coding DNA: TGTGCCAGCAGCGCCTGGTTTAGCGGCCAACCTACGAAGCAGTACTTC. Amino acid sequence: CASSAWFSGQPTKQYF. The chain carries TRBV13 and TRBJ2-7; TRBD2 might be the D (6 bases). In germline, CDR1 is PRHDT, CDR2 FYEKMQ (reference sequence). Trimming removed 5 bases at V and 8 bases at J, with 25 bases between. The CDR3 covers 16 residues.

This clone was picked up a small number of times. V usage is TRBV30 and J usage is TRBJ2-7, with 7 bases lining up with TRBD1. The CDR3 has 14 residues. The V gene end was trimmed by 4 bases and the J gene end by 2 bases; junction bases not matched to a gene: 8. The germline V gene encodes CDR1 GTSNPN and CDR2 SVGIG (reference sequence). In DNA, the CDR3 is TGTGCCTGGAACCTCAGGGGGTTAGCCTACGAGCAGTACTTC. This codes for CAWNLRGLAYEQYF.

This clone was counted between two and nine times. The rearrangement links TRBV15 to TRBJ2-2, with D perhaps TRBD1 (5 bases). Germline V gene sequence: CDR1 LNHNV, CDR2 YYDKDF (reference sequence). V shed 5 bases and J shed 8 bases, with 24 bases lying between them. The length of the CDR3 is 17 residues. CDR3 coding DNA: TGTGCCACCAGCCACCACACGACAGTTCTGCGGTCGGGGGAGCTGTTTTTT. The encoded protein is CATSHHTTVLRSGELFF.

This sequence joins TRBV9 and TRBJ2-3; 8 bases match TRBD2. Germline V gene data show CDR1 as SGDLS and CDR2 as YYNGEE. The CDR3 totals 15 residues. V trimming: 4 bases; J trimming: 4 bases; junction bases outside the gene matches: 8. The CDR3 protein is CASSLSGRRADTQYF. The DNA of the CDR3 is TGTGCCAGCAGCCTGAGCGGGAGACGGGCAGATACGCAGTATTTT.

This clone was detected a few times. The chain joins TRBV29-1 to TRBJ1-1; D is unresolved. The CDR3 spans 10 residues. Germline CDR1 reads SQVTM; CDR2 reads ANQGSEA. The V gene lost 6 bases and the J gene lost 8 bases, with 10 bases spanning the gap. CDR3 loop: CSVEAAEAFF. The CDR3 DNA follows: TGCAGCGTAGAGGCGGCGGAAGCTTTCTTT.

This clone was counted only a few times. This rearrangement joins TRBV28 to TRBJ1-5; 7 bases map to TRBD1. The J segment lost 10 bases and the V segment lost 4 bases, leaving 10 bases of the junction unmatched. The germline V gene has CDR1 MDHEN and CDR2 SYDVKM. This CDR3 contains 14 residues. As DNA, the CDR3 is TGTGCCAGCAGTTCGACGACAGGGTTCTTCCCCCAGCATTTT. Protein sequence: CASSSTTGFFPQHF.

The sample holds a few counts of this clone. This rearrangement joins TRBV12-5 to TRBJ2-7, with a possible D match to TRBD2 (5 bases). The V and J ends lost 0 bases and 5 bases respectively, with 8 bases between them. This CDR3 is built from 13 residues. Germline V gene data show CDR1 as LGHNT and CDR2 as FRNRAP. The CDR3 protein is CASGLVNGDEQYF. The CDR3 region has the DNA TGTGCTAGTGGTTTGGTAAACGGGGACGAGCAGTACTTC.

V and J are TRBV5-1 and TRBJ1-4; 11 bases match TRBD1. In germline, CDR1 is SGHRS, CDR2 YFSETQ. Unmatched junction bases numbered 3, after V lost 5 bases and J lost 6 bases. The length of the CDR3 is 14 residues. The DNA of the CDR3 is TGCGCCAGCAGACCGGGACAGGGGGATGAAAAACTGTTTTTT. Its translation is CASRPGQGDEKLFF.

This clone was observed many times. The identical CDR3 is also encoded by other nucleotide sequences in the sample. This sequence joins TRBV7-9 and TRBJ1-4, with unresolved D. Germline CDR1 and CDR2: SEHNR and FQNEAQ (reference sequence). CDR3 length: 12 residues. Trimming removed 1 base from V and 8 bases from J, with 5 bases in between. In nucleotides, the CDR3 is TGTGCCAGCAGCTTAGTACGGGAAAAACTGTTTTTT. It is translated as CASSLVREKLFF.

The chain couples TRBV10-3 to TRBJ2-5; 8 bases fit TRBD1. With 0 bases clipped from V and 1 base from J, the junction kept 4 bases outside the gene matches. From germline, CDR1 is ENHRY and CDR2 SYGVKD. The CDR3 spans 16 residues. The DNA for the CDR3 is TGTGCCATCAGTGAGTCAAGGACAGGGCCCCAAGAGACCCAGTACTTC. Translation gives CAISESRTGPQETQYF.

The CDR3 nucleotides are TGTGCCAGCAACCCCGGGACAGAAACCTACGAGCAGTACTTC. Protein sequence: CASNPGTETYEQYF. This chain joins TRBV21-1 and TRBJ2-7; the D call of TRBD1 is as the table states it, not checked on the DNA. TRBV21-1 is deemed a pseudogene. CDR3 length equals 14 residues.

The chain links TRBV27 to TRBJ1-2; 9 bases are a match to TRBD1. Germline V gene data show CDR1 as MNHEY and CDR2 as SMNVEV (reference sequence). Trimming took 4 bases from V and 7 from J; bases not matched to a gene: 1. The length of the CDR3 is 12 residues. DNA for the CDR3: TGTGCCAGCAGTTCGACAGGGGGTGGCTACACCTTC. Amino acid sequence: CASSSTGGGYTF.

This clone was recorded at least ten times. Written as DNA, the CDR3 is TGTGCCACCAGCAGAGACCCAGGGCAAGAGACCCAGTACTTC. Encoded protein: CATSRDPGQETQYF. The rearrangement joins TRBV15 to TRBJ2-5; D might be TRBD1 (5 bases). V lost 0 bases, J lost 2 bases, and 7 bases lay in between. The CDR3 is 14 residues long. Germline CDR1 reads LNHNV; CDR2 reads YYDKDF (reference sequence).

The CDR3 nucleotides read TGCGCCAGCAGCTTGGTCGGGACGGGAGGGTCCTACAATGAGCAGTTCTTC. This gives the protein CASSLVGTGGSYNEQFF. V usage is TRBV5-1 and J usage is TRBJ2-1; 8 bases agree with TRBD2. The germline gives CDR1 SGHRS, CDR2 YFSETQ. The CDR3 sequence is 17 residues long. Unmatched junction bases numbered 6, after V lost 0 bases and J lost 1 base. The whole variable domain, remainder taken from reference TRBV5-1 and TRBJ2-1, is KAGVTQTPRYLIKTRGQQVTLSCSPISGHRSVSWYQQTPGQGLQFLFEYFSETQRNKGNFPGRFSGRQFSNSRSEMNVSTLELGDSALYLCASSLVGTGGSYNEQFFGPGTRLTVL.

The chain links TRBV28 to TRBJ1-4; tentative D call: TRBD1 (5 bases). CDR1 and CDR2 (germline): MDHEN, SYDVKM. The V and J ends lost 6 bases and 8 bases respectively, with 13 bases between them. The CDR3 extends over 13 amino acids. CDR3 bases: TGTGCCAGCAGATGGGCAGGGCGCGAAAAACTGTTTTTT. Protein product: CASRWAGREKLFF.

This clone was observed a handful of times. This rearrangement joins TRBV7-9 to TRBJ2-1; D call uncertain. CDR3 length: 16 amino acids. Germline values: CDR1 SEHNR, CDR2 FQNEAQ (reference sequence). V was cut by 1 base and J by 3 bases, with 13 bases left in between. The DNA for the CDR3 is TGTGCCAGCAGCTTAGGGTTGCGGAGCCTCTACAATGAGCAGTTCTTC. It yields the protein CASSLGLRSLYNEQFF.

This clone was counted only a few times. This chain joins TRBV11-1 and TRBJ2-7, with D unresolved. CDR1 is SGHAT, CDR2 FQDESV, per germline (reference sequence). The V end lost 2 bases, the J end lost 4 bases, and 15 bases lay between the germline ends. The CDR3 covers 15 residues. The CDR3 here is CASSLSPARSYEQYF. Written as DNA, the CDR3 is TGTGCCAGCAGCTTAAGTCCCGCACGGAGTTACGAGCAGTACTTC.